The 24 T cell receptor beta chains below all came from one sample that was sequenced in a study of prognosis after radiotherapy for stage I lung cancer. Amplification of the TCR beta CDR3 (from genomic DNA) was done by two-round multiplex PCR. Used in first-round PCR were primers specific to each TRBV and TRBJ gene. One entry per CDR3 protein results from TCRdb running MiXCR on the multiplex PCR reads. The data show about 20,000 distinct CDR3 sequences, with around 40% seen just once and roughly 33% held by the top ten. This specimen was PBMCs, taken before or after stereotactic body radiation therapy (not recorded which). These receptors were collected from a donor over 45 with non-small cell lung cancer.

About this clonotype itself: This is likely an artifact of a read error, given a far larger clone one base away. This chain connects TRBV6-1 to TRBJ2-5; 7 nucleotides align to TRBD2. Germline lookup yields CDR1 MNHNS and CDR2 SASEGT. The CDR3 has 14 amino acids. V dropped 4 bases and J dropped 0; count of bases not matched to a gene: 2. Here the CDR3 reads CASSVGLYQETQYF. The CDR3 DNA reads as TGTGCCAGCAGTGTGGGACTATACCAAGAGACCCAGTACTTC.

This clonotype has at least ten counts. The chain combines TRBV28 with TRBJ1-2; D ambiguous. Germline CDR1 and CDR2: MDHEN and SYDVKM. V lost 6 bases, J lost 0 bases, and 8 bases lay in between. The CDR3 runs 13 residues. CDR3 loop: CASRSPANYGYTF. The CDR3 coding sequence is TGTGCCAGCAGGTCTCCAGCTAACTATGGCTACACCTTC.

This clonotype was detected ten times or more. The rearrangement joins TRBV7-2 to TRBJ1-6; TRBD1 might be the D (5 bases). The CDR3 has 17 residues. V lost 0 bases and J lost 0, with 9 bases in between. Per the germline V gene, CDR1 is SGHTA and CDR2 is FQGNSA. CDR3 sequence reads: CASSLAQGGSYNSPLHF. In nucleotides, the CDR3 is TGTGCCAGCAGCTTAGCCCAGGGTGGCTCCTATAATTCACCCCTCCACTTT. The entire variable domain, with the rest obtained from reference TRBV7-2 and TRBJ1-6, is as follows: GAGVSQSPSNKVTEKGKDVELRCDPISGHTALYWYRQSLGQGLEFLIYFQGNSAPDKSGLPSDRFSAERTGGSVSTLTIQRTQQEDSAVYLCASSLAQGGSYNSPLHFGNGTRLTVT.

The chain's CDR3 is CANSLPGGVGVNREAFF. CDR3 coding DNA: TGTGCCAACAGCTTACCGGGGGGGGTGGGCGTCAACCGTGAAGCTTTCTTT. The V gene is TRBV28, the J gene TRBJ1-1; TRBD1 is a possible D gene (5 bases). The germline V gene has CDR1 MDHEN and CDR2 SYDVKM. Trimming took off 10 bases at V and 7 bases at J, with 31 bases between the two ends. The CDR3 covers 17 residues. Using reference TRBV28 and TRBJ1-1 for the parts outside the CDR3, the full variable domain is DVKVTQSSRYLVKRTGEKVFLECVQDMDHENMFWYRQDPGLGLRLIYFSYDVKMKEKGDIPEGYSVSREKKERFSLILESASTNQTSMYLCANSLPGGVGVNREAFFGQGTRLTVV.

This clonotype was seen many times. CDR3 region: CASSSAGTTGNTIYF. The CDR3 DNA follows: TGTGCCAGCAGTTCCGCCGGGACGACTGGAAACACCATATATTTT. The genes are TRBV7-2 and TRBJ1-3, with D possibly TRBD1 on 5 matching bases. Trimming removed 6 bases from V and 2 bases from J, with 14 bases in between. Germline V gene lookup returns CDR1 SGHTA and CDR2 FQGNSA. The CDR3 spans 15 residues.

This clonotype occurred many times. This chain uses TRBV7-2 with TRBJ2-3; no definite D call. Trimming stripped 0 bases from V and 0 bases from J, with 10 bases between. Per the germline V gene, CDR1 is SGHTA and CDR2 is FQGNSA. The CDR3 runs 16 residues. As DNA, the CDR3 is TGTGCCAGCAGCTTAGCGACTGTTTCTAGCACAGATACGCAGTATTTT. Protein: CASSLATVSSTDTQYF.

Worth noting for this clonotype: This likely reflects a read error, since a far larger clone is one base away. The V call is TRBV6-8, the J call TRBJ2-5; TRBD1 might be the D (5 bases). V lost 9 bases and J lost 5, with 16 bases in between. This CDR3 has 13 amino acids. The germline V gene encodes CDR1 MNHGY and CDR2 SAAAGT. CDR3 in amino acids: CARSGASRETQYF. Written as DNA, the CDR3 is TGTGCCAGAAGTGGGGCTTCCCGGGAGACCCAGTACTTC.

Of note for this clonotype: A far bigger clonotype differs at one base, so this is likely a read error. The chain carries TRBV2 and TRBJ2-3, with D possibly matching TRBD2 (7 bases). This CDR3 is built from 14 residues. V lost 0 bases and J 6 bases, leaving 10 bases between the germline ends. Germline V gene data show CDR1 as SNHLY and CDR2 as FYNNEI. The chain's CDR3 is CASSEAGGPDTQYF. The DNA for the CDR3 is TGTGCCAGCAGTGAAGCGGGGGGGCCGGATACGCAGTATTTT.

The CDR3, as DNA: TGTGCCAGCAGTCCTTACTCGACAGGTGCAGATACGCAGTATTTT. Translating gives CASSPYSTGADTQYF. This chain links TRBV6-1 with TRBJ2-3; maybe TRBD1 (6 bases). The CDR3 is 15 residues long. Trimming shortened V by 5 bases and J by 4 bases, and 16 bases separated the two germline ends. The germline V gene has CDR1 MNHNS and CDR2 SASEGT.

Regarding this clonotype: A much larger clone differs from this one at a single base, so this may be a read error. The gene calls are TRBV7-9 and TRBJ1-1; tentatively, D is TRBD1 (5 bases). CDR1 SEHNR and CDR2 FQNEAQ come from the germline V gene (reference sequence). This CDR3 comprises 16 residues. For the CDR3, the DNA is TGTGCAGTAGGGAGCAGGGCATTATTAGGGAACACTGAATCTTTCTTT. It specifies CAVGSRALLGNTESFF.

The V and J genes are TRBV19 and TRBJ2-7; weak D call: TRBD1 (6 bases). There are 16 residues in the CDR3. The germline V gene has CDR1 LNHDA and CDR2 SQIVND (reference sequence). Trimming left V 11 bases short and J 0 bases short, with 23 bases between. The CDR3 DNA follows: TGTGCCGGAAGGGTCGTAGACAGGCTCGGCTCCTACGAGCAGTACTTC. Protein sequence: CAGRVVDRLGSYEQYF.

A remark on this clonotype: A clone one base away is much larger, so this may be a read error. The chain links TRBV30 to TRBJ1-1, with TRBD1 matching over 7 bases. CDR3 size: 13 residues. V lost 5 bases to trimming and J lost 6 bases; unmatched junction nucleotides: 9. Germline CDR1 and CDR2: GTSNPN and SVGIG (reference sequence). CDR3 nucleotides: TGTGCCTGGGAGCAGGGGGAATACGCTGAAGCTTTCTTT. It translates to CAWEQGEYAEAFF.

On this clonotype itself: This likely traces to a read error, being one base from a far larger clone. The chain joins TRBV11-2 to TRBJ1-2; possible D gene TRBD1, 5 bases. Between the trimmed V and J ends, which lost 3 bases and 5 bases, there was a span of 16 bases. Germline V gene data show CDR1 as SGHAT and CDR2 as FQNNGV. This CDR3 spans 15 amino acids. DNA for the CDR3: TGTGCCAGCAGCTTGGGACGGGCCGGTCCTTATGGCTACACCTTC. Amino acids: CASSLGRAGPYGYTF.

Notes on this clonotype: Compared with germline, one end of the junction differs, possibly owing to a read error. The CDR3 reads CSVEGLAVANEQFF. As DNA, the CDR3 is TGCAGTGTTGAAGGCCTAGCGGTAGCCAATGAGCAGTTCTTC. The chain recombines TRBV29-1 with TRBJ2-1; 7 bases are shared with TRBD2. The germline V gene encodes CDR1 SQVTM and CDR2 ANQGSEA. There are 14 residues in the CDR3.

This chain connects TRBV19 to TRBJ1-2; D might be TRBD1 (5 bases). V was cut by 5 bases and J by 4 bases, with 17 bases left in between. The germline CDR1 and CDR2 sequences are LNHDA and SQIVND (reference sequence). The CDR3 length is 15 residues. The CDR3 sequence: CASSLLQEFSYGYTF. CDR3 coding DNA: TGTGCCAGTAGTCTCCTACAGGAGTTCTCCTATGGCTACACCTTC.

The table lists this clonotype with many counts. The chain carries TRBV13 and TRBJ2-3; perhaps TRBD2 as D (6 bases). CDR3 length: 15 residues. Trimming took off 7 bases at V and 1 base at J, with 15 bases between the two ends. Germline V lookup: CDR1 PRHDT, CDR2 FYEKMQ (reference sequence). The CDR3 bases are TGTGCCAGCACCTCCCGGGACTTGGGCACAGATACGCAGTATTTT. Translation: CASTSRDLGTDTQYF. Full variable domain (rest looked up from reference TRBV13 and TRBJ2-3): AAGVIQSPRHLIKEKRETATLKCYPIPRHDTVYWYQQGPGQDPQFLISFYEKMQSDKGSIPDRFSAQQFSDYHSELNMSSLELGDSALYFCASTSRDLGTDTQYFGPGTRLTVL.

The chain links TRBV18 to TRBJ2-2, with a tentative D call TRBD2 (5 bases). In germline, CDR1 is KGHSH, CDR2 LQKENI. The CDR3 extends over 13 amino acids. Between the trimmed V and J ends, which lost 3 bases and 7 bases, there was a span of 9 bases. The CDR3 sequence: CASSPRTGGELFF. The CDR3 DNA is TGTGCCAGCTCACCTCGGACTGGCGGGGAGCTGTTTTTT.

The V and J genes are TRBV7-2 and TRBJ1-5; unclear D gene. V gave up 2 bases and J gave up 3 bases, with 14 bases separating them. The length of the CDR3 is 16 residues. Germline CDR1 is SGHTA and CDR2 is FQGNSA. The CDR3 bases are TGTGCCAGCAGCTTACAGATGGCGGGGAACAATCAGCCCCAGCATTTT. Protein: CASSLQMAGNNQPQHF.

This clonotype appeared many times. The gene calls are TRBV19 and TRBJ2-3; the D gene could be TRBD1 or TRBD2 (6 bases each). The CDR3 has 15 amino acids. Trimming took off 5 bases at V and 4 bases at J, with 16 bases between the two ends. Germline CDR1 and CDR2: LNHDA and SQIVND (reference sequence). In nucleotides, the CDR3 is TGTGCCAGTAGTTTGGGGGCGGGGATCTCAGATACGCAGTATTTT. As protein: CASSLGAGISDTQYF.

This clonotype was detected ten times or more. The V and J genes are TRBV5-4 and TRBJ2-2; no clear D gene. Per the germline V gene, CDR1 is SGHNT and CDR2 is YYREEE (reference sequence). The V end was cut by 3 bases, the J end by 4 bases, with 13 bases between. This CDR3 is 15 amino acids long. The CDR3 is CASSSVNSGTGELFF. CDR3 nucleotides: TGTGCCAGCAGCTCCGTTAACTCGGGCACCGGGGAGCTGTTTTTT.

This clonotype was detected many times. The chain employs TRBV20-1 and TRBJ1-6, with a weak D call TRBD1 (6 bases). Germline V lookup: CDR1 DFQATT, CDR2 SNEGSKA (reference sequence). The V gene lost 1 base and the J gene lost 6 bases, with 7 bases spanning the gap. The CDR3 is made up of 13 amino acids. CDR3: CSARGDINSPLHF. The CDR3 DNA sequence: TGCAGTGCTAGAGGGGACATTAATTCACCCCTCCACTTT.

This clonotype was counted at least ten times. The chain has TRBV5-4 and TRBJ2-3; D unclear. The CDR3 loop spans 16 amino acids. Germline-derived CDR1 and CDR2 are SGHNT and YYREEE (reference sequence). With 5 bases removed from V and 0 bases from J, the gap between germline ends came to 16 bases. The CDR3 is CASSPTKGISTDTQYF. The CDR3, as DNA: TGTGCCAGCAGTCCGACAAAGGGTATCAGCACAGATACGCAGTATTTT.

This clonotype occurred a few times. The junction departs from the called germline gene at one end, perhaps through a read error. The chain carries TRBV7-2 and TRBJ2-5; 13 bases fit TRBD2. The germline CDR1 and CDR2 sequences are SGHTA and FQGNSA. There are 15 residues in the CDR3. The CDR3, as DNA: TGTGTCAGCAGTTCGACTAGCGGGGGGACTCTACCCCAGTACTTC. Its protein is CVSSSTSGGTLPQYF.

The chain employs TRBV19 and TRBJ1-2; 9 bases match TRBD1. CDR3 length equals 14 residues. In germline, CDR1 is LNHDA, CDR2 SQIVND (reference sequence). Trimming removed 4 bases from V and 7 bases from J; junction bases left unmatched: 7. The CDR3 reads CASSKGQGDGGYTF. The DNA for the CDR3 is TGTGCCAGTAGTAAGGGACAGGGAGATGGTGGCTACACCTTC.